The 9 T cell receptor beta chains below come from one sample, sequenced in a study of cytomegalovirus exposure and HLA in healthy donors. The PCR ran on 60 Vbeta and 13 Jbeta primers. Sequenced by immunoSEQ multiplex PCR; TCRdb stores in-frame clones only, minus some. The profile shows about 110,000 clones, 70% to 80% of them singletons. Sequenced input: PBMCs. All receptors derive from a woman between 25 and 40 years old in good health and CMV-seropositive.

The rearrangement links TRBV6-6 to TRBJ1-3; 7 nucleotides match TRBD1. Germline loops: CDR1 MNHNY, CDR2 SVGAGI (reference sequence). The V segment lost 3 bases and the J segment 3 bases; nucleotides outside the gene matches: 8. The CDR3 is made up of 16 amino acids. The CDR3 bases are TGTGCCAGCAGTTATATGACAGGGATGGGTGGAAACACCATATATTTT. Translation gives CASSYMTGMGGNTIYF.

This clone was found once. J is TRBJ2-7 and V is TRBV5-1; TRBD2 matches 13 bases. J lost 2 bases, V lost 2 bases, and 4 bases had no gene match. This CDR3 comprises 16 residues. Germline CDR1 is SGHRS and CDR2 is YFSETQ. Here the CDR3 DNA reads TGCGCCAGCAGCTTTGGACTAGCGGGAGCCCCCTACGAGCAGTACTTC. Its protein is CASSFGLAGAPYEQYF.

The rearrangement uses TRBV4-1 and TRBJ1-1, with 7 bases that match TRBD1. Germline CDR1 and CDR2: MGHRA and YSYEKL. The CDR3 contains 18 residues. The J segment lost 5 bases and the V segment lost 0 bases, leaving 15 bases of the junction unmatched. DNA for the CDR3: TGCGCCAGCAGCCAAGAGGTACGGAGGACCAGGGGGAAGACTGAAGCTTTCTTT. It codes for CASSQEVRRTRGKTEAFF.

This clone came up a few times. The gene calls are TRBV18 and TRBJ2-7; 7 nucleotides agree with TRBD1. The ends lost 3 bases at V and 6 bases at J; junction bases unmatched: 8. Germline V gene data show CDR1 as KGHSH and CDR2 as LQKENI. The CDR3 spans 14 residues. CDR3 loop: CASSPGQAVGEQYF. CDR3 DNA: TGTGCCAGCTCACCCGGACAGGCTGTTGGCGAGCAGTACTTC. Full variable domain (outside the CDR3, taken from reference TRBV18 and TRBJ2-7): NAGVMQNPRHLVRRRGQEARLRCSPMKGHSHVYWYRQLPEEGLKFMVYLQKENIIDESGMPKERFSAEFPKEGPSILRIQQVVRGDSAAYFCASSPGQAVGEQYFGPGTRLTVT.

A remark on this clone: In the same sample, other DNA sequences code for this CDR3. V usage is TRBV5-4 and J usage is TRBJ2-1; TRBD2 aligns across 16 bases. Per the germline V gene, CDR1 is SGHNT and CDR2 is YYREEE (reference sequence). This CDR3 spans 17 amino acids. The V segment lost 4 bases and the J segment 1 base; nucleotides outside the gene matches: 2. The CDR3 reads CASSPGLAGGSYNEQFF. The CDR3 region has the DNA TGTGCCAGCAGCCCGGGACTAGCGGGGGGGTCCTACAATGAGCAGTTCTTC.

V gene TRBV5-1 combines with J gene TRBJ2-7, with a possible D match to TRBD1 (6 bases). Germline loops: CDR1 SGHRS, CDR2 YFSETQ. Trimming cost V 0 bases and J 7 bases, with 17 bases left between them. This CDR3 has 15 residues. CDR3: CASSLEGTPGWEQYF. In DNA form, the CDR3 reads TGCGCCAGCAGCTTGGAGGGGACACCTGGTTGGGAGCAGTACTTC.

The rearrangement uses TRBV28 and TRBJ2-5; TRBD2 matches 11 bases. V dropped 3 bases and J dropped 2; count of bases not matched to a gene: 11. Germline values: CDR1 MDHEN, CDR2 SYDVKM. The CDR3 is made up of 18 amino acids. The CDR3 sequence is CASSFITMTSGDQETQYF. In DNA form, the CDR3 reads TGTGCCAGCAGTTTTATCACCATGACTAGCGGGGATCAAGAGACCCAGTACTTC.

In DNA form, the CDR3 reads TGTGCCAGCAGCTTAGGACAGATTGGAAACACCATATATTTT. It encodes CASSLGQIGNTIYF. The V and J genes are TRBV7-6 and TRBJ1-3; D might be TRBD1 (5 bases). Germline-derived CDR1 and CDR2 are SGHVS and FNYEAQ. The germline V and J ends were trimmed by 1 base and 3 bases, with 7 bases remaining between them. The CDR3 has 14 amino acids.

The table lists this clone with a few counts. The chain joins TRBV30 to TRBJ1-1; D is unresolved. The germline gives CDR1 GTSNPN, CDR2 SVGIG (reference sequence). Trimming took off 3 bases at V and 1 base at J, with 9 bases between the two ends. The CDR3 extends over 13 amino acids. For the CDR3, the DNA is TGTGCCTGGAGCTGGCAGAAGAACACTGAAGCTTTCTTT. This encodes CAWSWQKNTEAFF.